Below are 8 T cell receptor beta chains sequenced from a single sample in a study of OX40 agonist ivuxolimab in advanced cancers. The repertoire was sequenced with immunoSEQ multiplex PCR; TCRdb's copy has only in-frame clones and lacks some. There are roughly 70,000 clones in the sample; roughly 88% occur only once, and 6.5% to 7.5% lies in the top ten. Material: CD4+ or CD8+ T cells sorted from blood, obtained in a trial of the OX40 agonist ivuxolimab. The receptor set was obtained from an adult with an advanced solid tumor such as melanoma, head and neck, liver or kidney cancer.

The chain combines TRBV18 with TRBJ1-1, with a weak D call TRBD1 (5 bases). Per germline, CDR1 KGHSH and CDR2 LQKENI. V was clipped by 2 bases and J by 5 bases, with 12 bases between them. The CDR3 contains 14 residues. The CDR3: CASSPDSPYTEAFF. In DNA form, the CDR3 reads TGTGCCAGCTCACCAGACAGTCCCTATACTGAAGCTTTCTTT.

This clone turned up a few times. V is TRBV6-1 and J is TRBJ1-5, with 7 bases aligning to TRBD1. The V gene end was trimmed by 4 bases and the J gene end by 9 bases; junction bases not matched to a gene: 9. The CDR3 has 14 amino acids. The V gene's germline CDR1 is MNHNS and CDR2 SASEGT. CDR3 loop: CASSGTGVDWPQHF. CDR3 sequence (DNA): TGTGCCAGCAGTGGAACAGGGGTGGATTGGCCCCAGCATTTT.

This chain uses TRBV7-2 with TRBJ2-1; 10 nucleotides agree with TRBD2. Germline lookup yields CDR1 SGHTA and CDR2 FQGNSA. The CDR3 length is 18 residues. Trimming cost V 1 base and J 4 bases; bases outside gene matches: 10. CDR3 sequence reads: CASSLVKTTSGSYNEQFF. The CDR3 DNA sequence: TGTGCCAGCAGCTTAGTAAAAACGACTAGCGGGTCGTACAATGAGCAGTTCTTC.

V and J are TRBV6-1 and TRBJ1-5, with no clear D. With 0 bases removed from V and 5 bases from J, the gap between germline ends came to 5 bases. Germline V gene lookup returns CDR1 MNHNS and CDR2 SASEGT. The CDR3 is 13 amino acids. The DNA for the CDR3 is TGTGCCAGCAGTGAAGCTTACGATCAGCCCCAGCATTTT. The encoded protein is CASSEAYDQPQHF.

The CDR3 loop reads CASTTTTSDYNEQFF. The CDR3 nucleotides read TGTGCCAGCACCACTACCACTAGCGACTACAATGAGCAGTTCTTC. This chain uses TRBV5-5 with TRBJ2-1; TRBD2 matches at 7 bases. CDR3 length: 15 residues. Germline loops: CDR1 SGHKS, CDR2 YYEKEE (reference sequence). V was pared by 6 bases and J by 3 bases, with 9 bases of the junction left unmatched.

This chain joins TRBV6-5 and TRBJ1-3, with D possibly being TRBD1 (6 bases). The CDR3 runs to 15 residues. In germline, CDR1 is MNHEY, CDR2 SVGAGI. The V gene lost 6 bases and the J gene lost 2 bases, with 14 bases spanning the gap. This CDR3 is CASRLDRDTGNTIYF. The CDR3 DNA follows: TGTGCCAGCAGGCTAGACCGGGACACTGGAAACACCATATATTTT.

Written as DNA, the CDR3 is TGTGCGACACAGGGGAACTATGGCTACACCTTC. This encodes CATQGNYGYTF. The V gene is TRBV2, the J gene TRBJ1-2; 7 nucleotides agree with TRBD1. Looked up from germline, CDR1 is SNHLY and CDR2 is FYNNEI. The length of the CDR3 is 11 residues. Together with reference TRBV2 and TRBJ1-2, the CDR3 gives the full variable domain: EPEVTQTPSHQVTQMGQEVILRCVPISNHLYFYWYRQILGQKVEFLVSFYNNEISEKSEIFDDQFSVERPDGSNFTLKIRSTKLEDSAMYFCATQGNYGYTFGSGTRLTVV.

This clone was detected once. The rearrangement uses TRBV27 and TRBJ2-5; 8 nucleotides agree with TRBD1. With 8 bases clipped from V and 5 bases from J, the junction kept 10 bases outside the gene matches. The CDR3 has 14 residues. Germline V gene lookup returns CDR1 MNHEY and CDR2 SMNVEV (reference sequence). The CDR3 here is CASSGTGITETQYF. The CDR3 region has the DNA TGTGCCAGCTCCGGGACAGGCATAACGGAGACCCAGTACTTC.